The rows below give T cell receptor beta chains drawn from one sample of a study of blood T cell repertoires in COVID-19. The data were produced by immunoSEQ multiplex PCR, yet TCRdb's version contains in-frame clones alone and is incomplete. This sample has around 300,000 clones, with around 91% found just once. Sequenced: peripheral blood. These receptors were taken from a woman aged 40 to 49 with COVID-19, enrolled during active disease. CDR3s leave out the opening cysteine and the closing phenylalanine or tryptophan. Each record gives: J gene, V gene, D gene, CDR3 protein. A D gene is named only where the DNA matches it firmly.

>TRBJ1-5|TRBV18|NA
ASSRRDTTSGPQH
>TRBJ2-5|TRBV10-2|TRBD2
ASSEGTSYKTQY
>TRBJ1-5|TRBV14|NA
ASSQDLGQPQH
>TRBJ2-1|TRBV19|NA
ASSMGASSYNEQF
>TRBJ1-1|TRBV10-3|NA
AIQGSTEAF
>TRBJ1-2|TRBV28|NA
ASSLSERDGYT
>TRBJ1-2|TRBV20-1|NA
SAGSYGYT
>TRBJ2-7|TRBV19|NA
ASSIDFQRRGPGQY
>TRBJ1-1|TRBV28|NA
ASSLGGAVNTEAF
>TRBJ2-7|TRBV28|NA
ASGIGVYEQY
>TRBJ2-3|TRBV6-1|TRBD2
ASSQGVAGHKDTQY
>TRBJ1-2|TRBV6-5|NA
ASSLQGPYGYT
>TRBJ1-1|TRBV6-5|NA
ASSYHGRQLLEAF
>TRBJ2-4|TRBV3-1/TRBV3-2|TRBD1
ASSHLVRTGGKNIQY
>TRBJ2-3|TRBV12-3/TRBV12-4|NA
ASSSSISTQY
>TRBJ2-1|TRBV18|NA
ASSPRGPANEQF
>TRBJ1-1|TRBV7-9|NA
ASSLGEAETEAF
>TRBJ2-1|TRBV7-8|TRBD2
ASRPGLIDREQF
>TRBJ1-5|TRBV30|TRBD1
AWTTGEEYQPQH
>TRBJ1-2|TRBV6-5|NA
ASRQSANYGYT
>TRBJ2-7|TRBV27|TRBD2
ASSFFPGGDEQY
>TRBJ1-5|TRBV19|NA
ASSKSVGLYSNQPQH
>TRBJ1-1|TRBV9|NA
ASSVGPRSGDAEAF
>TRBJ2-2|TRBV12-5|NA
ASGLGRDTGELF
>TRBJ1-1|TRBV18|NA
ASSPLDSNTEAF
>TRBJ1-2|TRBV6-5|NA
ASSYQGSYGYT
>TRBJ2-7|TRBV6-2/TRBV6-3|TRBD1
ASSKTGTGGEQY
>TRBJ1-1|TRBV27|TRBD1
ASSRMGTGGEAF
>TRBJ1-1|TRBV6-5|TRBD1
ASSLDRGGTEAF
>TRBJ2-3|TRBV15|NA
ATSRDQGYTDTQY
>TRBJ1-2|TRBV7-2|NA
ASSSYRVTNYGYT
>TRBJ1-4|TRBV6-5|TRBD1
ASSSRGQATNEKLF
>TRBJ2-1|TRBV2|NA
ASRSTFNEQF
>TRBJ2-1|TRBV5-1|NA
ASSPAFRSSYNEQF
>TRBJ2-1|TRBV19|TRBD2
ASSNLAGSSYNEQF
>TRBJ2-7|TRBV5-6|TRBD2
ASSPGTSGRRYEQY
>TRBJ1-2|TRBV28|NA
ASSLNQGTIPGYT
>TRBJ1-2|TRBV5-1|NA
ASSLGQPNYGYT
>TRBJ1-1|TRBV5-1|NA
ASSLSNPTNTEAF
>TRBJ2-7|TRBV11-3|TRBD2
ANLGTSGRMSLEQY
>TRBJ1-2|TRBV7-2|NA
VSSLGGTNYGYT
>TRBJ2-3|TRBV14|TRBD2
ASRPSGARDTQY
>TRBJ2-3|TRBV5-4|NA
ASSLSLKRLNTDTQY
>TRBJ2-7|TRBV15|TRBD1
ATSRNTGTGIYEQY
>TRBJ2-5|TRBV4-3|NA
ASSIGVQETQY